A selection of T cell receptor beta chains follows, all from one sample in a study of CD8+CD57+ T cells in acquired aplastic anemia. MiXCR was run by TCRdb on the reads, yielding one entry per CDR3 protein. The table includes around 190,000 distinct CDR3 sequences, over 55% detected once. Sequencing was performed on sorted CD4+, CD8+, or CD8+CD57+ T cells (not recorded which) from PBMCs. These receptors all come from a human donor in good health. Each CDR3 is given with its conserved first and last residue. Fields, in order: D gene, V gene, J gene, clone size, CDR3 DNA, CDR3 protein. The D gene is left open where the match is weak. The size field is filled for only some rows; it gives once, few, many or a size class.

D: .
V: TRBV5-1
J: TRBJ2-3
size: .
DNA: TGCGCCAGCAGCTCCCGGGGGACGGGAATAGGGGATACGCAGTATTTT
CDR3: CASSSRGTGIGDTQYF

D: .
V: TRBV7-2
J: TRBJ2-2
size: .
DNA: TGTGCCAGCAGCTTGAGGGTGGGTCCGAACACCGGGGAGCTGTTTTTT
CDR3: CASSLRVGPNTGELFF

D: .
V: TRBV2
J: TRBJ1-2
size: .
DNA: TGTGCCAGCAGTGAGTGGGATGGAAATGGCTACACCTTC
CDR3: CASSEWDGNGYTF

D: .
V: TRBV2
J: TRBJ1-4
size: .
DNA: TGTGCCAGCAGGCTGGAGTGGCGGTCGCTTTCTCATGAAAAACTGTTTTTT
CDR3: CASRLEWRSLSHEKLFF

D: .
V: TRBV30
J: TRBJ2-7
size: many
DNA: TGTGCCTGGAGAGGTGGCTACGAGCAGTACTTC
CDR3: CAWRGGYEQYF

D: TRBD1
V: TRBV7-9
J: TRBJ2-7
size: few
DNA: TGTGCCAGCAGCCCGAGGACAGGGAAGGGTACCTACGAGCAGTACTTC
CDR3: CASSPRTGKGTYEQYF

D: TRBD1
V: TRBV19
J: TRBJ2-7
size: .
DNA: TGTGCCAGTAGCATGGGACAGGGTCGGGTGTCCTACGAGCAGTACTTC
CDR3: CASSMGQGRVSYEQYF

D: .
V: TRBV20-1
J: TRBJ1-1
size: .
DNA: TGCAGTGCTAGAGTCGTAAAGGTGAACGCTGAAGCTTTCTTT
CDR3: CSARVVKVNAEAFF

D: TRBD2
V: TRBV20-1
J: TRBJ2-7
size: .
DNA: TGCAGTGCTAGAGTGGAGCGGGGGGTACCCTACGAGCAGTACTTC
CDR3: CSARVERGVPYEQYF

D: TRBD2
V: TRBV9
J: TRBJ2-1
size: .
DNA: TGTGCCAGCAGTACGGGGGGGGGGGCCTCTGTCAATGAGCAGTTCTTC
CDR3: CASSTGGGASVNEQFF

D: TRBD1
V: TRBV7-2
J: TRBJ2-7
size: .
DNA: TGTGCCAGCAGCCTTTCGGGACAGGGGGCCGCGCCAACTGCCTACGAGCAGTACTTC
CDR3: CASSLSGQGAAPTAYEQYF

D: TRBD1
V: TRBV20-1
J: TRBJ1-6
size: few
DNA: TGCAGTGCTTACCTTTCCTCCGGGACAGGGGTATCGGCCCTCCACTTT
CDR3: CSAYLSSGTGVSALHF

D: TRBD2
V: TRBV5-1
J: TRBJ2-1
size: many
DNA: TGCGCCAGCAGCCCCGAGGGGGCGGGGGGGCTCAATGAGCAGTTCTTC
CDR3: CASSPEGAGGLNEQFF

D: .
V: TRBV5-1
J: TRBJ2-5
size: .
DNA: TGCGCCAGCAGCACTGACCCTAGGCAAGAGACCCAGTACTTC
CDR3: CASSTDPRQETQYF

D: TRBD1
V: TRBV7-6
J: TRBJ2-5
size: .
DNA: TGTGCCAGCAGCATGGGGACAGGGATCCAAGAGACCCAGTACTTC
CDR3: CASSMGTGIQETQYF

D: .
V: TRBV19
J: TRBJ2-7
size: .
DNA: TGTGCCAGTAGTCCCCAGACTAGAGACGAGCAGTACTTC
CDR3: CASSPQTRDEQYF